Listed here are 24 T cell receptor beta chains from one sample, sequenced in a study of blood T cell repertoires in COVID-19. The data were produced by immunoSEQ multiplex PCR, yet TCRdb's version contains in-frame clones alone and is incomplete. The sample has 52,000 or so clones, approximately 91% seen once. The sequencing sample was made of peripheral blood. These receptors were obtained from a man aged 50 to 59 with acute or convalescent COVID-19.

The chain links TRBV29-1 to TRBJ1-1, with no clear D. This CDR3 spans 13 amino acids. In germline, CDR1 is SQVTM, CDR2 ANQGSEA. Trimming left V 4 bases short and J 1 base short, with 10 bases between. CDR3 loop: CSVVADQNTEAFF. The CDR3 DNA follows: TGCAGCGTTGTGGCGGATCAGAACACTGAAGCTTTCTTT. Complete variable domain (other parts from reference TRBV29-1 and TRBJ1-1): SAVISQKPSRDICQRGTSLTIQCQVDSQVTMMFWYRQQPGQSLTLIATANQGSEATYESGFVIDKFPISRPNLTFSTLTVSNMSPEDSSIYLCSVVADQNTEAFFGQGTRLTVV.

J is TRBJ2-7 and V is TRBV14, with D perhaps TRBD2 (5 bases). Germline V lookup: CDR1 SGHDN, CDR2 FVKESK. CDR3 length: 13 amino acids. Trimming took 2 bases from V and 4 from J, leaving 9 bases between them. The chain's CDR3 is CASSQYGDYEQYF. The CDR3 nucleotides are TGTGCCAGCAGCCAATACGGGGATTACGAGCAGTACTTC.

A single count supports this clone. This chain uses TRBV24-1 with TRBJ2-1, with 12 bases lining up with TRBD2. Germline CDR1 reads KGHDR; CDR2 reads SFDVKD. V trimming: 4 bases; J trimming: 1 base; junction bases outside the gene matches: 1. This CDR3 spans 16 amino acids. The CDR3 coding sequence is TGTGCCACCAGTGAAGGACTAGCGGGATCCTACAATGAGCAGTTCTTC. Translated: CATSEGLAGSYNEQFF.

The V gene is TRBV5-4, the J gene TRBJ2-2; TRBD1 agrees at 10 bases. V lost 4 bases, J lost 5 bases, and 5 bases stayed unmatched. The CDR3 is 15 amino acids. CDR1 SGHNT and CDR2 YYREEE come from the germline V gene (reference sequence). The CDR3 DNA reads TGTGCCAGCAGCAAACCGGGACAGGGGACCGGGGAGCTGTTTTTT. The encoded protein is CASSKPGQGTGELFF.

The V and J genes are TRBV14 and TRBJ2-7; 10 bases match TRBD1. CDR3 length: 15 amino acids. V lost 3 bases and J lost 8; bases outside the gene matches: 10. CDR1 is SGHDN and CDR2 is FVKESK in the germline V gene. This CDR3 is CASSQTGTGAIKQYF. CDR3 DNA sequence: TGTGCCAGCAGCCAGACCGGGACAGGGGCGATCAAGCAGTACTTC.

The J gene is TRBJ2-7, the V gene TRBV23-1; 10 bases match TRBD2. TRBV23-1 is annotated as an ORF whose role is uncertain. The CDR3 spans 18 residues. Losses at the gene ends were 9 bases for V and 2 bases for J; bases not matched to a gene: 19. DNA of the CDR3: TGCGCCAGAAATAAAGGGGATAACAGGACTAGCGGCCCCTACGAGCAGTACTTC. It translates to CARNKGDNRTSGPYEQYF.

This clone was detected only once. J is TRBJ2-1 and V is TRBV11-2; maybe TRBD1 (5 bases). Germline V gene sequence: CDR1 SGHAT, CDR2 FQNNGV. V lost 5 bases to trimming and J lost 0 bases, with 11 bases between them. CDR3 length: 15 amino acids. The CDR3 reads CASSPGHSSYNEQFF. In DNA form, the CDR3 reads TGTGCCAGCAGCCCCGGACATAGCTCCTACAATGAGCAGTTCTTC.

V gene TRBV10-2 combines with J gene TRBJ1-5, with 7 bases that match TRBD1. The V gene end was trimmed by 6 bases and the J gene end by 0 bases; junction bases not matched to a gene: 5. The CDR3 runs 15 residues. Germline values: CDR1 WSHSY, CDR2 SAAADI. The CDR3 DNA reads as TGCGCCAGCAGCAGAACAGGGGATAGCAATCAGCCCCAGCATTTT. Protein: CASSRTGDSNQPQHF.

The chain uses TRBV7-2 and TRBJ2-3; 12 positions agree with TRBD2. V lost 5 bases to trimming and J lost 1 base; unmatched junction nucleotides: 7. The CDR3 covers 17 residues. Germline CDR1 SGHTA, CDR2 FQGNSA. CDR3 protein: CASSARTSGIRTDTQYF. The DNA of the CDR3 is TGTGCCAGCAGCGCCCGGACTAGCGGGATTCGCACAGATACGCAGTATTTT.

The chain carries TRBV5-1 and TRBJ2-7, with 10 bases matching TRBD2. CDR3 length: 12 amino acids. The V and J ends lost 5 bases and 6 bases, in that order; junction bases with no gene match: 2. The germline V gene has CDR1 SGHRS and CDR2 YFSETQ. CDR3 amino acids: CASSSGRPEQYF. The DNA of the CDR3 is TGCGCCAGCAGTAGCGGGAGGCCCGAGCAGTACTTC.

CDR3 amino acids: CASTNRGRNFEADTQYF. In DNA, the CDR3 is TGTGCCAGCACTAACCGCGGTAGAAATTTTGAAGCAGATACGCAGTATTTT. The chain has TRBV27 and TRBJ2-3; D gene uncertain. There are 17 residues in the CDR3. Germline V CDR1 and CDR2: MNHEY, SMNVEV (reference sequence). V lost 7 bases to trimming and J lost 4 bases, with 24 bases between them.

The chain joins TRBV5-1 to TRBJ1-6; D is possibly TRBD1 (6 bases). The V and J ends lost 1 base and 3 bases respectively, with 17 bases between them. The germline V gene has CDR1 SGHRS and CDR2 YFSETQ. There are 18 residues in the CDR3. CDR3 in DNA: TGCGCCAGCAGCTTGATCCCAGTCGGACAGAGCTATAATTCACCCCTCCACTTT. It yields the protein CASSLIPVGQSYNSPLHF.

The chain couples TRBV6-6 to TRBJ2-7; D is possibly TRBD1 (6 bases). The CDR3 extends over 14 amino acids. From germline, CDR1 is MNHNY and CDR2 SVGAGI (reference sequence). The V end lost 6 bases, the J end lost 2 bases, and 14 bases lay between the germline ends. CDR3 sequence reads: CASSPRTGTYEQYF. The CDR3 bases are TGTGCCAGCAGCCCTAGAACAGGGACCTACGAGCAGTACTTC.

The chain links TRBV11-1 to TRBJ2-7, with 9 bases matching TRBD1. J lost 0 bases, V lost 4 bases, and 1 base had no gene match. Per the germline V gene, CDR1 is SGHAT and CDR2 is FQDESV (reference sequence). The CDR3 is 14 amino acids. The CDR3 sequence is CASSSGQGSYEQYF. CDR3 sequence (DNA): TGTGCCAGCAGCTCGGGACAGGGCTCCTACGAGCAGTACTTC. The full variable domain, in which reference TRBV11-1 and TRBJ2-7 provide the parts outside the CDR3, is EAEVAQSPRYKITEKSQAVAFWCDPISGHATLYWYRQILGQGPELLVQFQDESVVDDSQLPKDRFSAERLKGVDSTLKIQPAELGDSAMYLCASSSGQGSYEQYFGPGTRLTVT.

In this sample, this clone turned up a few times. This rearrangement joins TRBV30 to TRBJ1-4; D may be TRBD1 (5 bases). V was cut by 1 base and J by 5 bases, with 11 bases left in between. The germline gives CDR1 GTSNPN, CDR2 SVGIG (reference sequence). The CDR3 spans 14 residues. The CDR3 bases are TGTGCCTGGAGTGATTCAGGGCCCAATGAAAAACTGTTTTTT. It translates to CAWSDSGPNEKLFF.

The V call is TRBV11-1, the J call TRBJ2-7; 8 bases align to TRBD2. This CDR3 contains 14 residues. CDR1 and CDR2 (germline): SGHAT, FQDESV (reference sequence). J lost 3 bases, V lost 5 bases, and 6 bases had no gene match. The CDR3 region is CASSPSGRSYEQYF. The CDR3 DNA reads TGTGCCAGCAGCCCCAGCGGGAGAAGCTACGAGCAGTACTTC. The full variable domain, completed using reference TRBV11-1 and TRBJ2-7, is EAEVAQSPRYKITEKSQAVAFWCDPISGHATLYWYRQILGQGPELLVQFQDESVVDDSQLPKDRFSAERLKGVDSTLKIQPAELGDSAMYLCASSPSGRSYEQYFGPGTRLTVT.

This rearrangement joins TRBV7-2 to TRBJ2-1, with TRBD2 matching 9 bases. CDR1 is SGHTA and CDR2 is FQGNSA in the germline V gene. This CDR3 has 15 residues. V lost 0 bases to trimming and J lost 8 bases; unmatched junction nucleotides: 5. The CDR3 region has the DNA TGTGCCAGCAGCTTAGCTAGCGGGAGTGGATATGAGCAGTTCTTC. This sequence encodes CASSLASGSGYEQFF.

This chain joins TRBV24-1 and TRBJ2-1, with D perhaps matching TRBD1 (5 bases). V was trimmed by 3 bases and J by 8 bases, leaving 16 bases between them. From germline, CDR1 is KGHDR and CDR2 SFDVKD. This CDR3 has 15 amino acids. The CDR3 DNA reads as TGTGCCACCAGTGATCCAGGGTATTATAACGATGAGCAGTTCTTC. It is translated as CATSDPGYYNDEQFF.

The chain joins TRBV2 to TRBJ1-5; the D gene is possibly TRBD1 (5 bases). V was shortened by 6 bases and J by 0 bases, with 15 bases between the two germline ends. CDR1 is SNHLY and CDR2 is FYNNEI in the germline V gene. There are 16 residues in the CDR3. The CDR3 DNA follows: TGTGCCAGCAGAAGCTGGACACACAATAGCAATCAGCCCCAGCATTTT. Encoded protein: CASRSWTHNSNQPQHF.

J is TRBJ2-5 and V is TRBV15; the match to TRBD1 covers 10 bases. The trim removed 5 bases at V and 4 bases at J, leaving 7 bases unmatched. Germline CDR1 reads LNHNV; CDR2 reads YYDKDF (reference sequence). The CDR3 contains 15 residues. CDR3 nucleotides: TGTGCCACCAGCGCCCGACAGGGGGCACTAGAGACCCAGTACTTC. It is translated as CATSARQGALETQYF. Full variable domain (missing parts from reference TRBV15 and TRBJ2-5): DAMVIQNPRYQVTQFGKPVTLSCSQTLNHNVMYWYQQKSSQAPKLLFHYYDKDFNNEADTPDNFQSRRPNTSFCFLDIRSPGLGDTAMYLCATSARQGALETQYFGPGTRLLVL.

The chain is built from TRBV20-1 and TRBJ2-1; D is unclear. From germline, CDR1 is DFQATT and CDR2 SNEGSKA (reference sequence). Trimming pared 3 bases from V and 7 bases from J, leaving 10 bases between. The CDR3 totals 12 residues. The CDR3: CSASLFTNEQFF. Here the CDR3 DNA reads TGCAGTGCTAGTCTTTTCACAAATGAGCAGTTCTTC.

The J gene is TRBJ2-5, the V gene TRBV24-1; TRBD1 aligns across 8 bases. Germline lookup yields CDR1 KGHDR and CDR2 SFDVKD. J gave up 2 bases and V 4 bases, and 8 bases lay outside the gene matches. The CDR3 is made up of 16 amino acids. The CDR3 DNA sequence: TGTGCCACCAGTGAGTCGACAGGGGTCGGACAAGAGACCCAGTACTTC. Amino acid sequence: CATSESTGVGQETQYF.

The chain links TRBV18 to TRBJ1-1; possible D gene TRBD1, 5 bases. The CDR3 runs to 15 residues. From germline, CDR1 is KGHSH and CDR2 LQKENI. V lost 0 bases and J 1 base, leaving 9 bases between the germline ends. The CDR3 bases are TGTGCCAGCTCACCACCTCGGACACCGAACACTGAAGCTTTCTTT. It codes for CASSPPRTPNTEAFF.

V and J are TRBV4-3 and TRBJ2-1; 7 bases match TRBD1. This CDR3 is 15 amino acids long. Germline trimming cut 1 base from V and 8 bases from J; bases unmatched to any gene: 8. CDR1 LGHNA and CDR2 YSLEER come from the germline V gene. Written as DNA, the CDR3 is TGCGCCAGCAGCCAAGGACAGGGTTTCGGCTATGAGCAGTTCTTC. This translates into CASSQGQGFGYEQFF.